This section outlines one T cell receptor beta chain sequence together with its context. Its target is not known. The sample comes from a study of Tregs in tolerant kidney transplant recipients. Assay used: immunoSEQ multiplex PCR; TCRdb lists only in-frame clones, some missing. The sample yields 15,000 to 18,000 clones, more than 90% seen once. Study-wide findings and caveats: Biological reproducibility was not directly addressed in this study. The small number of patients limits these findings pending further validation.

This CDR3 has 13 amino acids. Unmatched junction bases numbered 0, after V lost 1 base and J lost 6 bases. Germline CDR1 and CDR2: SGHAT and FQNNGV. The sample taken for sequencing was CD8+ T cells from blood. The gene calls are TRBV11-2 and TRBJ1-1; 9 positions agree with TRBD1. The TCR was taken from a human donor in good health. The CDR3 region has the DNA TGTGCCAGCAGCTTAGGGACAGGGGCTGAAGCTTTCTTT. It yields the protein CASSLGTGAEAFF. Combining the CDR3 with reference TRBV11-2 and TRBJ1-1 gives the whole variable domain EAGVAQSPRYKIIEKRQSVAFWCNPISGHATLYWYQQILGQGPKLLIQFQNNGVVDDSQLPKDRFSAERLKGVDSTLKIQPAKLEDSAVYLCASSLGTGAEAFFGQGTRLTVV.